The 5 T cell receptor beta chains given below trace back to one sample, sequenced in a study of blood T cells in healthy people across ages. Next came a second PCR, run for roughly 7 to 12 cycles, which used a sample-barcoded 5' primer along with a J-beta primer mix. TCRdb redid the calling of the 5' RACE reads with MiXCR, one entry per CDR3 protein. There are approximately 850,000 distinct CDR3 sequences in the sample; 58% occur only once, and 22% lies in the top ten. Sequencing was done on a sample of blood. The receptor set was obtained from a man aged 25-40 years in good health.

The chain is built from TRBV3-1 and TRBJ2-5; D perhaps matches TRBD1 (5 bases). Germline CDR1 and CDR2: LGHDT and YNNKEL (reference sequence). This CDR3 spans 14 amino acids. Trimming removed 3 bases from V and 1 base from J, with 9 bases in between. The CDR3 coding sequence is TGTGCCAGCAGCCAGAATGGGGCCCAAGAGACCCAGTACTTC. Residues: CASSQNGAQETQYF.

The gene calls are TRBV12-3 or TRBV12-4 and TRBJ2-4, with 7 bases matching TRBD1. The J call is uncertain, as TRBJ2-7 better fits the DNA end. The CDR3 extends over 13 amino acids. This CDR3 reads CASSTTGWGEQYF. CDR3 bases: TGTGCCAGCAGTACGACAGGGTGGGGCGAGCAGTACTTC.

The rearrangement uses TRBV7-9 and TRBJ2-1; D call uncertain. In germline, CDR1 is SEHNR, CDR2 FQNEAQ (reference sequence). The V and J ends lost 6 bases and 9 bases respectively, with 9 bases between them. This CDR3 has 11 amino acids. CDR3 bases: TGTGCCAGCAGGAGGTTCGCTGAGCAGTTCTTC. This encodes CASRRFAEQFF.

The chain employs TRBV3-1 and TRBJ2-5, with TRBD1 identical over 8 bases. The ends lost 1 base at V and 4 bases at J; junction bases unmatched: 5. Per the germline V gene, CDR1 is LGHDT and CDR2 is YNNKEL (reference sequence). The CDR3 is 15 amino acids. Here the CDR3 DNA reads TGTGCCAGCAGCCAAGGGACAGGGCGGGCAGAGACCCAGTACTTC. It translates to CASSQGTGRAETQYF.

This clonotype was recorded only once. V is TRBV20-1 and J is TRBJ1-4; 7 nucleotides match TRBD1. Germline CDR1 and CDR2: DFQATT and SNEGSKA (reference sequence). The CDR3 extends over 14 amino acids. V lost 6 bases to trimming and J lost 8 bases; unmatched junction nucleotides: 12. CDR3 nucleotide sequence: TGCAGTGCACGACCCGGGACAGCGGGGGAAAAACTGTTTTTT. Translating gives CSARPGTAGEKLFF.